This T cell receptor (beta chain) originates from a study of STAT3 mutations in large granular lymphocyte leukemia. On this clone itself: Its antigen is currently unknown.

Overall study results and limits: In several patients, dominant TCR clone burden exceeded STAT3 mutant burden. In some patients, a small highly pathogenic clone possibly went undetected. Every T-cell large granular lymphocyte leukemia patient had at least one immunodominant TCR beta clonotype.

The CDR3 has 16 residues. The germline V gene has CDR1 SGHRS and CDR2 YFSETQ. Germline trimming cut 1 base from V and 4 bases from J; bases unmatched to any gene: 6. Clones were sequenced by immunoSEQ multiplex PCR, and TCRdb holds only the in-frame ones, with some missing. The sample consists of 20,000 to 30,000 clones, 85% to 95% of them appearing once. This receptor was obtained from a man in his forties or fifties with T-cell large granular lymphocyte leukemia. Some clones in this sample may be carry-over from other donors' samples. The sequencing input was peripheral blood mononuclear cells. This chain joins TRBV5-1 and TRBJ2-1; 9 nucleotides align to TRBD1. In DNA, the CDR3 is TGCGCCAGCAGCTTGAATCCCGGGACAGGGTACAATGAGCAGTTCTTC. Its protein product is CASSLNPGTGYNEQFF.